This T cell receptor (beta chain) was recorded in a study of T cells in Graves' hyperthyroidism and ophthalmopathy. This clonotype has a count of ten or more. Its target is unknown. Those with hyperthyroidism were 18 to 65 years old, newly diagnosed, and ill for under 2 months. Uncontrolled infection, other autoimmune disease, pregnancy or lactation excluded patients. The study, taken as a whole, reports: Blood samples included most of the expanded thyroid clonotypes exceeding 0.001.

It was RNA transcripts that yielded the amplified TCR beta CDR3 regions. With the HTBI primer set, the TCR CDR3 went through a first round of RT-PCR. A single record per CDR3 protein comes from TCRdb applying MiXCR to the multiplex PCR reads. The sample lists approximately 630,000 distinct CDR3 sequences, about 17% occurring once. The TCR sequence derives from a woman aged 30 to 39 with Graves' hyperthyroidism. The material sequenced was blood.

CDR3 coding DNA: TGTGCCACCCACCGGGGTTCTGGCTACACCTTC. It is translated as CATHRGSGYTF. This chain uses TRBV6-1 with TRBJ1-2, with unresolved D. V dropped 10 bases and J dropped 7 bases, with 13 bases sitting between them. The CDR3 runs 11 residues. Germline V gene data show CDR1 as MNHNS and CDR2 as SASEGT.